This is a list of T cell receptor beta chains from one sample in a study of T-cell memory formation after mild COVID-19. In TCRdb, the 5' RACE reads were re-called with MiXCR into one record per CDR3 protein. Of about 100,000 distinct CDR3 sequences in the sample, around an eighth were seen once. The material sequenced was PBMCs or a T cell subset sorted from them (not recorded which). The receptors derive from a man aged 18-30 years who had mild COVID-19 (a few samples of this study predate the infection). Cell type and time point are not known. Each CDR3 is given with its conserved first and last residue. The D gene is left open where the match is weak. Size is stated for part of the rows, as once, few or many counts, or as a class when the clone is expanded.

v_gene: TRBV7-2; d_gene: .; j_gene: TRBJ2-1; abundance: many; CDR3aa: CASSAGLIRNEQFF; CDR3nt: TGTGCCAGCAGCGCAGGACTAATCCGCAATGAGCAGTTCTTC
v_gene: TRBV6-5; d_gene: .; j_gene: TRBJ2-4; abundance: many; CDR3aa: CASSRRALAKNIQYF; CDR3nt: TGTGCCAGCAGTCGGCGGGCCCTAGCCAAAAACATTCAGTACTTC
v_gene: TRBV5-1; d_gene: .; j_gene: TRBJ1-1; abundance: many; CDR3aa: CASSFGDTEAFF; CDR3nt: TGCGCCAGCAGTTTTGGGGACACTGAAGCTTTCTTT
v_gene: TRBV20-1; d_gene: TRBD2; j_gene: TRBJ2-1; abundance: many; CDR3aa: CSATTSGGSREQFF; CDR3nt: TGCAGTGCTACGACTAGCGGGGGTTCCCGTGAGCAGTTCTTC
v_gene: TRBV20-1; d_gene: .; j_gene: TRBJ2-1; abundance: many; CDR3aa: CSARDRGRWYNEQFF; CDR3nt: TGCAGTGCTAGAGATCGGGGGCGGTGGTACAATGAGCAGTTCTTC
v_gene: TRBV7-6; d_gene: TRBD2; j_gene: TRBJ2-1; abundance: .; CDR3aa: CASSFRSGDVDEQFF; CDR3nt: TGTGCCAGCAGCTTCAGGAGCGGGGACGTAGATGAGCAGTTCTTC
v_gene: TRBV29-1; d_gene: TRBD1; j_gene: TRBJ2-5; abundance: few; CDR3aa: CSTRQGQETQYF; CDR3nt: TGCAGCACGCGACAGGGACAAGAGACCCAGTACTTC
v_gene: TRBV10-2; d_gene: TRBD1; j_gene: TRBJ2-5; abundance: few; CDR3aa: CASSVGDRATQETQYF; CDR3nt: TGCGCCAGCAGTGTCGGGGACAGGGCGACCCAAGAGACCCAGTACTTC
v_gene: TRBV4-2; d_gene: TRBD2; j_gene: TRBJ2-5; abundance: .; CDR3aa: CASSQEERGGETQYF; CDR3nt: TGTGCCAGCAGCCAAGAGGAGCGGGGGGGAGAGACCCAGTACTTC
v_gene: TRBV12-3/TRBV12-4; d_gene: .; j_gene: TRBJ1-5; abundance: .; CDR3aa: CASSRGSGQDQPQHF; CDR3nt: TGTGCCAGCAGCCGGGGTTCAGGGCAGGATCAGCCCCAGCATTTT
v_gene: TRBV20-1; d_gene: .; j_gene: TRBJ1-1; abundance: many; CDR3aa: CSARDGDTYTEAFF; CDR3nt: TGCAGTGCTAGAGATGGGGACACATACACTGAAGCTTTCTTT
v_gene: TRBV15; d_gene: .; j_gene: TRBJ2-1; abundance: few; CDR3aa: CATSIGGGGEQFF; CDR3nt: TGTGCCACCAGTATTGGAGGGGGGGGAGAGCAGTTCTTC